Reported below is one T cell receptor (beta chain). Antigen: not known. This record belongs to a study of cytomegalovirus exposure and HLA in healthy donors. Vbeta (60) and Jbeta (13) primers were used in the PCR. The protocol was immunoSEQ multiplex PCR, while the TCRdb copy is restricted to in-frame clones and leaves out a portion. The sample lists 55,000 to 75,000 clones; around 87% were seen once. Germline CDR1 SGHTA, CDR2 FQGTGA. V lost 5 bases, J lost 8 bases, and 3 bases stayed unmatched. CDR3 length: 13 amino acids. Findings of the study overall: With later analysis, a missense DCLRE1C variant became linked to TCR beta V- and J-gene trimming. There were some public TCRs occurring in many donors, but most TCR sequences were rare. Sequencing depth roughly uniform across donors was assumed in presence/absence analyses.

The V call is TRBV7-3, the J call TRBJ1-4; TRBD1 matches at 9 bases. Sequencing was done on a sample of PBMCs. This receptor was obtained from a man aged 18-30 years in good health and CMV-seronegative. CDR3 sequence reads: CASSPGTGEKLFF. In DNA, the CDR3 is TGTGCCAGCAGCCCCGGGACAGGGGAAAAACTGTTTTTT.